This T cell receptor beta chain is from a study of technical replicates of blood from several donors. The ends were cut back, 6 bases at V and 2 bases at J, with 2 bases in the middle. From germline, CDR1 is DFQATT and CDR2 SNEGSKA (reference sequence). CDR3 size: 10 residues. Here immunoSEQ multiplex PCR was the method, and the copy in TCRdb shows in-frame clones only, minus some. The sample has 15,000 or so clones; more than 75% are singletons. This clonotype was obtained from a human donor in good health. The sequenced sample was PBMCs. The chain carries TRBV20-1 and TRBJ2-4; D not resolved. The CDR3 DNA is TGCAGTGCCTCCAAAAACATTCAGTACTTC. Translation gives CSASKNIQYF.